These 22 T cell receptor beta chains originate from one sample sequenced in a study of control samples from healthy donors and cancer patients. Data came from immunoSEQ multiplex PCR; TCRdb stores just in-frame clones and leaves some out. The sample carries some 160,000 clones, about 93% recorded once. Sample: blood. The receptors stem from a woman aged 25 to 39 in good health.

The CDR3 region has the DNA TGCAGCGTTGCGCCGGGACAGGCCCGGGAGCAGTTCTTC. Protein sequence: CSVAPGQAREQFF. V usage is TRBV29-1 and J usage is TRBJ2-1; TRBD1 matches 8 bases. CDR3 size: 13 residues. Looked up from germline, CDR1 is SQVTM and CDR2 is ANQGSEA. After removal of 4 bases from V and 10 bases from J, the junction contained 9 bases not matched to a gene.

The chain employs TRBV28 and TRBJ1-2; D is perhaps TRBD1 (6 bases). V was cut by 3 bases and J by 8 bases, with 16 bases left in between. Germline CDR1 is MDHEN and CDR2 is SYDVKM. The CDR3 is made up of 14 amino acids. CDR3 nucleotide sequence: TGTGCCAGCAGTTTGCCGGGGGGCGGAGGGGGCTACACCTTC. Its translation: CASSLPGGGGGYTF.

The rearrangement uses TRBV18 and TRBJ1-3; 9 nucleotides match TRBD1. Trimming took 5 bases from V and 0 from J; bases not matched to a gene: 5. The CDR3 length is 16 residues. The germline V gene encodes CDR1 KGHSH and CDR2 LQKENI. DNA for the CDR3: TGTGCCAGCTCATCGACAGGGGGTAGCTCTGGAAACACCATATATTTT. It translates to CASSSTGGSSGNTIYF. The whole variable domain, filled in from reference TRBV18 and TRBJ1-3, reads NAGVMQNPRHLVRRRGQEARLRCSPMKGHSHVYWYRQLPEEGLKFMVYLQKENIIDESGMPKERFSAEFPKEGPSILRIQQVVRGDSAAYFCASSSTGGSSGNTIYFGEGSWLTVV.

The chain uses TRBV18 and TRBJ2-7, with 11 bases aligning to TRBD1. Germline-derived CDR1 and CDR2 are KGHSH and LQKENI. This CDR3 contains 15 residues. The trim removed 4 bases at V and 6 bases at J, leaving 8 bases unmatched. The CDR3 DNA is TGTGCCAGCTCACTCAGAAAGGGACAGGGGGTCGAGCAGTACTTC. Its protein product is CASSLRKGQGVEQYF.

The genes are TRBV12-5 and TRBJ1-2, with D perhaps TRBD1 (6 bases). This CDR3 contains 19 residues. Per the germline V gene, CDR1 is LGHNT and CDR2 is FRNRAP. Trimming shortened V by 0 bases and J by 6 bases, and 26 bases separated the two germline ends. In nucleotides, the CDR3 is TGTGCTAGTGGTTTGGTAAAAACCTGGGGGCTGGGTACGGTAAATGGCTACACCTTC. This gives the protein CASGLVKTWGLGTVNGYTF.

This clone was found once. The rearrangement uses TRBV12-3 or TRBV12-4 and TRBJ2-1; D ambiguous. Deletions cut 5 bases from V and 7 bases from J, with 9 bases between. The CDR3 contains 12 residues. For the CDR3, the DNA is TGTGCCAGCAGTCCTGAGGTGAATGAGCAGTTCTTC. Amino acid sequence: CASSPEVNEQFF.

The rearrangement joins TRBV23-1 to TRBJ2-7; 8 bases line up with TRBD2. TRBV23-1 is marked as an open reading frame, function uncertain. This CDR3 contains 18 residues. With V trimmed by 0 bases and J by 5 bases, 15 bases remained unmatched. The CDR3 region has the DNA TGCGCCAGCAGTCAATCCGTCCTAGCGGGCGGAAGATATCACGAGCAGTACTTC. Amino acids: CASSQSVLAGGRYHEQYF.

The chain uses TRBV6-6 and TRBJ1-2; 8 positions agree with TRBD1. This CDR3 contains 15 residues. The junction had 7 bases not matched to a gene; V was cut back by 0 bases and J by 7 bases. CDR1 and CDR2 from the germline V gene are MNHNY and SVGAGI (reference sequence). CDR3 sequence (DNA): TGTGCCAGCAGTTACTCGGCAGGGGGCGCCTCTGGCTACACCTTC. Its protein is CASSYSAGGASGYTF.

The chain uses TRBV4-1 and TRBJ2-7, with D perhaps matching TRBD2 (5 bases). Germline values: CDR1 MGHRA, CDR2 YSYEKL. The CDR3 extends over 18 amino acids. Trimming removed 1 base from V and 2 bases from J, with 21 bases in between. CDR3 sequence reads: CASSQGPEGKRDTYEQYF. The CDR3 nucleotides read TGCGCCAGCAGCCAAGGCCCAGAGGGAAAGAGGGATACCTACGAGCAGTACTTC.

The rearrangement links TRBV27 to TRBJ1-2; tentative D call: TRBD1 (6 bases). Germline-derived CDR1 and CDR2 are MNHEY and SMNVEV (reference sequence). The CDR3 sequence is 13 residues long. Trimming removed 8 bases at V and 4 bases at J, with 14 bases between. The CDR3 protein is CASSPTGVYGYTF. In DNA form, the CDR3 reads TGTGCCAGCTCCCCGACAGGAGTCTATGGCTACACCTTC.

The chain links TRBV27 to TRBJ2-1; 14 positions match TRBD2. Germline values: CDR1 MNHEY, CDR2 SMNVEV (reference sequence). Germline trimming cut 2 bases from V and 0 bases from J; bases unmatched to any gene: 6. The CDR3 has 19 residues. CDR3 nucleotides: TGTGCCAGCAGTTTAAGACTAGCGGGGGGGGCGAGCTCCTACAATGAGCAGTTCTTC. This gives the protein CASSLRLAGGASSYNEQFF.

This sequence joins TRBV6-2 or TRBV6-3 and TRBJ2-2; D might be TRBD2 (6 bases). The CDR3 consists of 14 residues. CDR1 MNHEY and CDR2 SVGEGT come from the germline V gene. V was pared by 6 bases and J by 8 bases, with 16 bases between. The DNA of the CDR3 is TGTGCCAGCAGCCACCTAGGGACTTCGGGGGAGCTGTTTTTT. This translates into CASSHLGTSGELFF.

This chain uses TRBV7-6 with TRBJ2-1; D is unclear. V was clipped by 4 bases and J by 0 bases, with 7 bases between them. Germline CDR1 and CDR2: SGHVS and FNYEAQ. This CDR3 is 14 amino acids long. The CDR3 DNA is TGTGCCAGCAGCTCAAAAAGCTCCTACAATGAGCAGTTCTTC. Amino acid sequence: CASSSKSSYNEQFF.

In nucleotides, the CDR3 is TGTGCCATCAGTGAGGAGACCGCCACAGATACGCAGTATTTT. It yields the protein CAISEETATDTQYF. The chain has TRBV10-3 and TRBJ2-3, with D unclear. Germline lookup yields CDR1 ENHRY and CDR2 SYGVKD. The CDR3 sequence is 14 residues long. The V end was cut by 2 bases, the J end by 2 bases, with 8 bases between.

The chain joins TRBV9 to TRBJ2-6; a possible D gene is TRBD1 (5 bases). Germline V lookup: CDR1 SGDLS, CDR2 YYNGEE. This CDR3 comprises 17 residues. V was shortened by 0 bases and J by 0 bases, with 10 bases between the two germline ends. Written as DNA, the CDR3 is TGTGCCAGCAGCGTAGAAACAGGTTACTCTGGGGCCAACGTCCTGACTTTC. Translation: CASSVETGYSGANVLTF. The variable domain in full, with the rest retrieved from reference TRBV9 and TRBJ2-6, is DSGVTQTPKHLITATGQRVTLRCSPRSGDLSVYWYQQSLDQGLQFLIQYYNGEERAKGNILERFSAQQFPDLHSELNLSSLELGDSALYFCASSVETGYSGANVLTFGAGSRLTVL.

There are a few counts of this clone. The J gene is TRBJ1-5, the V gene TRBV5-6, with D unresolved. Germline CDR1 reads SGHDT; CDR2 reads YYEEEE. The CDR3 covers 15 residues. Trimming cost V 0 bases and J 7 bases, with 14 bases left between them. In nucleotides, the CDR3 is TGTGCCAGCAGCTTGGGACGGGGAGAAAGCCAGCCCCAGCATTTT. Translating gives CASSLGRGESQPQHF.

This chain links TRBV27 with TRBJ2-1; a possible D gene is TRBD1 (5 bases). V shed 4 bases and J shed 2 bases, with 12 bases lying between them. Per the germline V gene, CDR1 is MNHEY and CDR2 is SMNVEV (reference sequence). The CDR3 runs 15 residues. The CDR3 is CASSSRVRPYNEQFF. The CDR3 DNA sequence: TGTGCCAGCAGTTCCAGGGTGAGGCCCTACAATGAGCAGTTCTTC.

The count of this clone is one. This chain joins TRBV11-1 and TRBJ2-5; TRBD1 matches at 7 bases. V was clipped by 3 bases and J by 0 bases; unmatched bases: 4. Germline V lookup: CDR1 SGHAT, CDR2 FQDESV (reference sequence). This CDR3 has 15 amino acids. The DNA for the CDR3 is TGTGCCAGCAGCTTGGGACAGCACAACCAAGAGACCCAGTACTTC. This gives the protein CASSLGQHNQETQYF.

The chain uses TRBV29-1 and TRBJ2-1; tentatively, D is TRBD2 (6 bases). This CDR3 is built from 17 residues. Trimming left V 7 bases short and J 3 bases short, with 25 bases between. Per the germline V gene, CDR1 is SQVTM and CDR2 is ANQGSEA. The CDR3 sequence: CSAKQWGGKEGYNEQFF. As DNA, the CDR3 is TGCAGCGCCAAACAGTGGGGCGGGAAGGAAGGCTACAATGAGCAGTTCTTC.

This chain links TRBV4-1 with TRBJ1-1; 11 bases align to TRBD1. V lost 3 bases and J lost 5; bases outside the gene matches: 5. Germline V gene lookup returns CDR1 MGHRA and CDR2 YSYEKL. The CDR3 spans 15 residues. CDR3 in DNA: TGCGCCAGCAGCCAGTCGGGACAGGGGGGGACTGAAGCTTTCTTT. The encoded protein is CASSQSGQGGTEAFF.

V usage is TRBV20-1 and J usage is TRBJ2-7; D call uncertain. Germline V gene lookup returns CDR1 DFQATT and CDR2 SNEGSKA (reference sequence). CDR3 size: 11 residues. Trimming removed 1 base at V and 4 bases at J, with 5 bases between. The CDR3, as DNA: TGCAGTGCTAGAGTTAGTTACGAGCAGTACTTC. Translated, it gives CSARVSYEQYF.

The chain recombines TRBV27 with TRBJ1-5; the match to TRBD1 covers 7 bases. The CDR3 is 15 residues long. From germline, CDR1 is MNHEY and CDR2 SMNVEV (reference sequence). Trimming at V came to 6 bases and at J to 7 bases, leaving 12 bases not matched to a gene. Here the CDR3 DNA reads TGTGCCAGCAGCGACGAACAGGGGCGGGGGCAGCCCCAGCATTTT. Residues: CASSDEQGRGQPQHF.